The 6 T cell receptor beta chains listed next were all sequenced from one sample in a study of shared clonotypes between healthy human individuals. This table comes from immunoSEQ multiplex PCR, and its TCRdb copy is limited to in-frame clones, with some not included. Among under 2.5 million clones, about 90% were seen once, and the ten largest hold 0.37%. The specimen was naive CD4+ T cells from PBMCs. Subset: CD45RA+ positively selected. The receptors were gathered from a man aged 18 to 30 in good health. Some clones in this sample may be carry-over from other donors' samples.

V gene TRBV7-2 combines with J gene TRBJ2-2; D ambiguous. V lost 11 bases and J lost 4, with 17 bases in between. CDR1 and CDR2 (germline): SGHTA, FQGNSA. The CDR3 spans 14 residues. CDR3 coding DNA: TGTGCCTTTGCTCGGCAGTACGGCACCGGGGAGCTGTTTTTT. Translated, it gives CAFARQYGTGELFF.

The chain is built from TRBV14 and TRBJ1-2; D is unresolved. V gave up 4 bases and J gave up 7 bases, with 10 bases separating them. The CDR3 sequence is 12 residues long. Per germline, CDR1 SGHDN and CDR2 FVKESK. The CDR3 loop reads CASSPLEGGYTF. The CDR3 DNA reads TGTGCCAGCAGCCCCCTGGAAGGTGGCTACACCTTC.

This clone was detected once. V gene TRBV5-4 combines with J gene TRBJ1-2; TRBD1 matches 8 bases. V was pared by 4 bases and J by 2 bases, with 10 bases of the junction left unmatched. The CDR3 totals 16 residues. CDR1 and CDR2 (germline): SGHNT, YYREEE (reference sequence). This CDR3 reads CASSLRTGRANYGYTF. The CDR3 DNA reads TGTGCCAGCAGCCTCCGGACAGGGCGGGCGAACTATGGCTACACCTTC.

This clone was counted once. Here the CDR3 reads CASSLEGGYGYTF. Written as DNA, the CDR3 is TGCGCCAGCAGCCTCGAGGGGGGATATGGCTACACCTTC. V and J are TRBV4-1 and TRBJ1-2, with D tentatively TRBD1 (6 bases). Trimming stripped 4 bases from V and 5 bases from J, with 11 bases between. Germline V gene data show CDR1 as MGHRA and CDR2 as YSYEKL. The CDR3 has 13 amino acids.

The rearrangement joins TRBV6-5 to TRBJ1-1, with TRBD1 as a possible D gene (5 bases). Germline V gene lookup returns CDR1 MNHEY and CDR2 SVGAGI. There are 13 residues in the CDR3. With 6 bases removed from V and 4 bases from J, the gap between germline ends came to 12 bases. The CDR3 DNA is TGTGCCAGCAGGGCCACGGGGGGCACTGAAGCTTTCTTT. It codes for CASRATGGTEAFF.

The genes are TRBV5-1 and TRBJ1-2; a possible D gene is TRBD1 (6 bases). The CDR3 runs to 14 residues. Trimming left V 4 bases short and J 4 bases short, with 14 bases between. CDR1 and CDR2 (germline): SGHRS, YFSETQ. The CDR3: CASSPAGTSYGYTF. As DNA, the CDR3 is TGCGCCAGCAGCCCGGCGGGGACATCCTATGGCTACACCTTC.